Listed here are 5 T cell receptor beta chains from one sample, sequenced in a study of Graves' ophthalmopathy and Graves' hyperthyroidism. RNA transcripts served as template for amplifying TCR beta CDR3 sequences. Second-round multiplex PCR followed a first-round RT-PCR using HTBI primers. TCRdb re-analysed the multiplex PCR reads in MiXCR, keeping a single row per CDR3 protein. The sample yields hundreds of thousands of distinct CDR3 sequences, about 47% seen once. Sequencing was performed on peripheral blood. All receptors come from an adult man with Graves' ophthalmopathy.

A remark on this clonotype: Given a much more abundant clone one base away, this may be a read error. CDR3 protein: CASSGTGGDSYGYAF. Here the CDR3 DNA reads TGTGCCAGCAGTGGGACAGGGGGCGACAGCTATGGCTACGCCTTC. This chain connects TRBV2 to TRBJ1-2; TRBD1 matches at 11 bases. CDR3 size: 15 residues. CDR1 SNHLY and CDR2 FYNNEI come from the germline V gene.

A remark on this clonotype: A read error may be the cause here, since a much bigger clone is one base away. The chain recombines TRBV6-5 with TRBJ1-2; D is undetermined. This CDR3 has 11 residues. Germline CDR1 is MNHEY and CDR2 is SVGAGI. CDR3 bases: TGTGCCAGCAGTTCCAGCATTGGCCACACCTTC. Its protein product is CASSSSIGHTF.

In this sample, this clonotype turned up a few times. The chain has TRBV7-9 and TRBJ2-5, with D hard to call. The CDR3 spans 16 residues. Trimming took off 3 bases at V and 2 bases at J, with 16 bases between the two ends. Germline-derived CDR1 and CDR2 are SEHNR and FQNEAQ (reference sequence). This chain's CDR3 is CASSFSGSPLQETQYF. DNA of the CDR3: TGTGCCAGCAGCTTTTCGGGCAGTCCCTTACAAGAGACCCAGTACTTC. Full variable domain (outside the CDR3, taken from reference TRBV7-9 and TRBJ2-5): DTGVSQNPRHKITKRGQNVTFRCDPISEHNRLYWYRQTLGQGPEFLTYFQNEAQLEKSRLLSDRFSAERPKGSFSTLEIQRTEQGDSAMYLCASSFSGSPLQETQYFGPGTRLLVL.

The chain has TRBV15 and TRBJ2-7; TRBD2 matches at 13 bases. Germline lookup yields CDR1 LNHNV and CDR2 YYDKDF (reference sequence). Trimming cost V 5 bases and J 5 bases; bases outside gene matches: 6. The CDR3 sequence is 15 residues long. CDR3 loop: CATSAQLAGGDEQYF. As DNA, the CDR3 is TGTGCCACCAGCGCACAACTAGCGGGAGGGGACGAGCAGTACTTC.

This clonotype was counted between two and nine times. The V call is TRBV29-1, the J call TRBJ2-3; 9 bases agree with TRBD1. Trimming cost V 3 bases and J 6 bases; bases outside gene matches: 4. Germline CDR1 is SQVTM and CDR2 is ANQGSEA. The CDR3 totals 13 residues. CDR3 in amino acids: CSVDGQGPDTQYF. The CDR3 nucleotides are TGCAGCGTTGACGGACAGGGGCCGGATACGCAGTATTTT.